What follows are 2 T cell receptor beta chains derived from one specimen sequenced in a study of blood T cell repertoires in COVID-19. TCRdb's copy holds only in-frame clones and misses some; the assay was immunoSEQ multiplex PCR. Of around 270,000 clones in the sample, approximately 85% were seen once. Specimen: PBMCs or T cells enriched from blood (not recorded which). Receptors originate from a woman in her thirties who had recovered from COVID-19.

The V and J genes are TRBV11-3 and TRBJ2-1; D is ambiguous. The CDR3 extends over 12 amino acids. The V end lost 5 bases, the J end lost 8 bases, and 10 bases lay between the germline ends. Germline lookup yields CDR1 SGHNT and CDR2 YENEEA. CDR3 protein: CASSPGVDEQFF. The CDR3 bases are TGTGCCAGCAGCCCGGGTGTGGATGAGCAGTTCTTC. Drawing the rest from reference TRBV11-3 and TRBJ2-1, the complete variable domain is EAGVVQSPRYKIIEKKQPVAFWCNPISGHNTLYWYLQNLGQGPELLIRYENEEAVDDSQLPKDRFSAERLKGVDSTLKIQPAELGDSAVYLCASSPGVDEQFFGPGTRLTVL.

J is TRBJ1-2 and V is TRBV3-1 (or the pseudogene TRBV3-2); 7 bases align to TRBD1. The CDR3 runs to 15 residues. Germline V gene lookup returns CDR1 LGHDT and CDR2 YNNKEL (reference sequence). V lost 1 base and J lost 4; bases outside the gene matches: 6. For the CDR3, the DNA is TGTGCCAGCAGCCAAGGGACAGGCATGATCTATGGCTACACCTTC. This translates into CASSQGTGMIYGYTF.